Listed here are 12 T cell receptor beta chains from one sample, sequenced in a study of T cells in Graves' hyperthyroidism and ophthalmopathy. TCR beta CDR3 region amplification was performed from RNA transcripts. The HTBI primer set served for first-round RT-PCR of the TCR CDR3. Each CDR3 protein gets one entry after TCRdb re-called the multiplex PCR reads with MiXCR. The sample carries a few hundred thousand distinct CDR3 sequences, 46% recorded once. Material: peripheral blood or thyroid tissue (not recorded which). The source of these receptors is an adult woman with Graves' disease, either hyperthyroidism or ophthalmopathy (not recorded which).

Only a few counts were recorded for this clonotype. This chain joins TRBV4-1 and TRBJ1-6; 10 positions agree with TRBD1. The CDR3 runs to 15 residues. After removal of 6 bases from V and 7 bases from J, the junction contained 6 bases not matched to a gene. Germline V gene lookup returns CDR1 MGHRA and CDR2 YSYEKL. CDR3 loop: CASRRDRGGNSPLHF. DNA for the CDR3: TGCGCCAGCAGACGGGACAGGGGTGGCAATTCACCCCTCCACTTT.

The CDR3 protein is CASSVEGEKQEETQYF. As DNA, the CDR3 is TGTGCCAGCAGCGTAGAAGGGGAAAAACAGGAAGAGACCCAGTACTTC. The V and J genes are TRBV9 and TRBJ2-5, with a weak D call TRBD1 (5 bases). CDR3 length: 16 amino acids. Germline values: CDR1 SGDLS, CDR2 YYNGEE. V shed 0 bases and J shed 3 bases, with 15 bases lying between them.

This clonotype was detected many times. The V call is TRBV24-1, the J call TRBJ2-7; possibly TRBD2 for D (5 bases). There are 13 residues in the CDR3. From germline, CDR1 is KGHDR and CDR2 SFDVKD. Deletions cut 2 bases from V and 7 bases from J, with 11 bases between. This CDR3 is CATSDSPGFEQYF. The CDR3 nucleotides read TGTGCCACCAGTGATTCTCCGGGATTTGAGCAGTACTTC.

This sequence joins TRBV29-1 and TRBJ1-5; maybe TRBD1 (5 bases). This CDR3 is 14 amino acids long. From germline, CDR1 is SQVTM and CDR2 ANQGSEA. V was trimmed by 7 bases and J by 6 bases, leaving 19 bases between them. The CDR3 DNA sequence: TGCAGCGCAAGAGATCAGGGCAGCGGTCAGCCCCAGCATTTT. It encodes CSARDQGSGQPQHF.

This chain connects TRBV10-3 to TRBJ1-2; 8 bases align to TRBD1. Germline V gene sequence: CDR1 ENHRY, CDR2 SYGVKD. The V segment lost 3 bases and the J segment 4 bases; nucleotides outside the gene matches: 10. The CDR3 is made up of 16 amino acids. DNA for the CDR3: TGTGCCATCAGTGAAGACCCGGACAGGGCGGGCTATGGCTACACCTTC. Encoded protein: CAISEDPDRAGYGYTF.

This clonotype was recorded many times. The chain combines TRBV7-9 with TRBJ1-3; D gene uncertain. This CDR3 is 13 amino acids long. Per germline, CDR1 SEHNR and CDR2 FQNEAQ (reference sequence). Trimming took 1 base from V and 3 from J, leaving 4 bases between them. CDR3 in amino acids: CASSLVLGNTIYF. In DNA form, the CDR3 reads TGTGCCAGCAGCTTAGTACTTGGAAACACCATATATTTT.

There are many counts of this clonotype. The genes are TRBV7-9 and TRBJ2-7; D gene unclear. The germline V gene has CDR1 SEHNR and CDR2 FQNEAQ (reference sequence). The CDR3 totals 14 residues. V shed 3 bases and J shed 2 bases, with 11 bases lying between them. CDR3 nucleotides: TGTGCCAGCAGCTTGGCCTCAGCTGCCTACGAGCAGTACTTC. As protein: CASSLASAAYEQYF. The entire variable domain, with the rest obtained from reference TRBV7-9 and TRBJ2-7, is as follows: DTGVSQNPRHKITKRGQNVTFRCDPISEHNRLYWYRQTLGQGPEFLTYFQNEAQLEKSRLLSDRFSAERPKGSFSTLEIQRTEQGDSAMYLCASSLASAAYEQYFGPGTRLTVT.

J is TRBJ1-5 and V is TRBV20-1, with D hard to call. Germline CDR1 reads DFQATT; CDR2 reads SNEGSKA (reference sequence). This CDR3 is 14 amino acids long. Deletions cut 7 bases from V and 0 bases from J, with 13 bases between. The CDR3 DNA is TGCAGTGTCAGCCCTTCGGGTAGCAATCAGCCCCAGCATTTT. Translated, it gives CSVSPSGSNQPQHF.

In its sample, this clonotype was seen many times. The rearrangement uses TRBV29-1 and TRBJ2-2; no clear D. V dropped 7 bases and J dropped 4 bases, with 10 bases sitting between them. There are 12 residues in the CDR3. Germline CDR1 is SQVTM and CDR2 is ANQGSEA. The CDR3 DNA is TGCAGCGCTAAGTTACCCACCGGGGAGCTGTTTTTT. Translated, it gives CSAKLPTGELFF.

The CDR3 DNA sequence: TGTGCCAGCAGCTTAGCTGGCCCCAGCTGGTCTTATGGCTACACCTTC. Protein sequence: CASSLAGPSWSYGYTF. The chain recombines TRBV11-1 with TRBJ1-2; D is unresolved. Between the trimmed V and J ends, which lost 0 bases and 5 bases, there was a span of 16 bases. The CDR3 is made up of 16 amino acids. Per germline, CDR1 SGHAT and CDR2 FQDESV (reference sequence).

V and J are TRBV15 and TRBJ2-6; D tentatively fits TRBD1 or TRBD2 (5 bases each). Between the trimmed V and J ends, which lost 1 base and 0 bases, there was a span of 10 bases. This CDR3 comprises 17 residues. CDR1 and CDR2 from the germline V gene are LNHNV and YYDKDF (reference sequence). In nucleotides, the CDR3 is TGTGCCACCAGCAGAGTTAGGGACGGCTCTGGGGCCAACGTCCTGACTTTC. Protein product: CATSRVRDGSGANVLTF. The entire variable domain, with the rest obtained from reference TRBV15 and TRBJ2-6, is as follows: DAMVIQNPRYQVTQFGKPVTLSCSQTLNHNVMYWYQQKSSQAPKLLFHYYDKDFNNEADTPDNFQSRRPNTSFCFLDIRSPGLGDTAMYLCATSRVRDGSGANVLTFGAGSRLTVL.

This clonotype was recorded once. The rearrangement links TRBV7-3 to TRBJ1-6, with D uncertain. In germline, CDR1 is SGHTA, CDR2 FQGTGA. Trimming stripped 1 base from V and 9 bases from J, with 13 bases between. CDR3 length equals 15 residues. The CDR3 loop is CASSLNVQKSSPLHF. The CDR3 region has the DNA TGTGCCAGCAGCTTAAACGTCCAAAAAAGTTCACCCCTCCACTTT.